These 29 T cell receptor beta chains were sequenced from one sample in a study of CD8 T cells in Susac syndrome. RNA, at about 0.5 to 1 ug, was reverse transcribed with random hexamers. TCRdb reprocessed the immunoSEQ multiplex PCR reads with MiXCR, giving one entry per CDR3 protein. The table includes about 300,000 distinct CDR3 sequences, 85% detected once. Sequencing was done on a sample of CD8+ T cells from PBMCs. The receptors stem from a human donor with multiple sclerosis.

This clonotype turned up a few times. The chain links TRBV7-6 to TRBJ2-7, with 9 bases that match TRBD2. Germline CDR1 SGHVS, CDR2 FNYEAQ. This CDR3 comprises 16 residues. J gave up 0 bases and V 1 base, and 4 bases lay outside the gene matches. This chain's CDR3 is CASSLGLAGISYEQYF. The CDR3, as DNA: TGTGCCAGCAGCTTAGGGCTAGCGGGGATCTCCTACGAGCAGTACTTC.

V is TRBV7-9 and J is TRBJ2-5; D is possibly TRBD2 (5 bases). V was clipped by 4 bases and J by 7 bases, with 16 bases between them. Germline V lookup: CDR1 SEHNR, CDR2 FQNEAQ (reference sequence). There are 14 residues in the CDR3. CDR3 sequence (DNA): TGTGCCAGCAGCTCCTCGGGGTCAGGAGGGACCCAGTACTTC. Amino acid sequence: CASSSSGSGGTQYF.

V and J are TRBV19 and TRBJ2-1, with D perhaps matching TRBD2 (6 bases). V was pared by 2 bases and J by 10 bases, with 12 bases between. Germline V gene sequence: CDR1 LNHDA, CDR2 SQIVND (reference sequence). This CDR3 is 13 amino acids long. DNA for the CDR3: TGTGCCAGTAGTATATCCTTGCGGGGCGAGCAGTTCTTC. This codes for CASSISLRGEQFF.

V is TRBV11-2 and J is TRBJ2-7; D is uncertain. The germline CDR1 and CDR2 sequences are SGHAT and FQNNGV. The length of the CDR3 is 15 residues. Trimming stripped 5 bases from V and 2 bases from J, with 16 bases between. CDR3 DNA sequence: TGTGCCAGCAGCCAAGACTCTTCTCCTACCTACGAGCAGTACTTC. As protein: CASSQDSSPTYEQYF.

This chain uses TRBV20-1 with TRBJ2-7, with 8 positions matching TRBD1. CDR3 length: 15 residues. From germline, CDR1 is DFQATT and CDR2 SNEGSKA (reference sequence). J lost 2 bases, V lost 1 base, and 7 bases had no gene match. As DNA, the CDR3 is TGCAGTGCTAGAGCACGGACAGGGACCCCCTACGAGCAGTACTTC. Its translation is CSARARTGTPYEQYF.

The rearrangement joins TRBV6-1 to TRBJ2-3; 11 nucleotides align to TRBD2. Germline V gene data show CDR1 as MNHNS and CDR2 as SASEGT. The CDR3 runs 16 residues. V was pared by 3 bases and J by 2 bases, with 4 bases of the junction left unmatched. The CDR3 coding sequence is TGTGCCAGCAGTGAGGAACTAGCGGGAGTCACAGATACGCAGTATTTT. Translating gives CASSEELAGVTDTQYF.

The CDR3 sequence is CAWTGLAGYNEQFF. CDR3 DNA: TGTGCCTGGACGGGACTAGCGGGATACAATGAGCAGTTCTTC. The rearrangement uses TRBV30 and TRBJ2-1, with TRBD2 matching 13 bases. CDR3 size: 14 residues. Germline loops: CDR1 GTSNPN, CDR2 SVGIG (reference sequence). J gave up 4 bases and V 4 bases, and 1 base lay outside the gene matches.

V and J are TRBV7-2 and TRBJ2-7; D might be TRBD1 or TRBD2, each matching 5 bases. V lost 5 bases, J lost 0 bases, and 8 bases lay in between. The CDR3 sequence is 13 residues long. Germline CDR1 reads SGHTA; CDR2 reads FQGNSA. CDR3 sequence (DNA): TGTGCCAGCAGCGTAGGGACCTCCTACGAGCAGTACTTC. Its translation is CASSVGTSYEQYF.

The chain carries TRBV5-4 and TRBJ2-1, with D possibly TRBD2 on 5 matching bases. V was clipped by 5 bases and J by 10 bases, with 16 bases between them. This CDR3 is 13 amino acids long. The V gene's germline CDR1 is SGHNT and CDR2 YYREEE (reference sequence). CDR3 DNA: TGTGCCAGCAGGGGTAACCGACTAAGGGAGCAGTTCTTC. Its translation is CASRGNRLREQFF.

The chain carries TRBV14 and TRBJ2-1; D is undetermined. The CDR3 has 12 residues. Germline assignment: CDR1 SGHDN and CDR2 FVKESK. The V end lost 3 bases, the J end lost 6 bases, and 6 bases lay between the germline ends. The CDR3 reads CASSQTSNEQFF. CDR3 in DNA: TGTGCCAGCAGCCAGACCTCCAATGAGCAGTTCTTC.

V is TRBV7-6 and J is TRBJ2-5; TRBD1 or TRBD2 may be the D gene (5 bases each). CDR1 and CDR2 (germline): SGHVS, FNYEAQ. The CDR3 sequence is 16 residues long. V gave up 5 bases and J gave up 3 bases, with 19 bases separating them. In nucleotides, the CDR3 is TGTGCCAGCAGCCGTACACACTGGGGGAGCGAAGAGACCCAGTACTTC. Translating it yields CASSRTHWGSEETQYF.

The chain uses TRBV27 and TRBJ2-5; 15 nucleotides line up with TRBD2. The V gene end was trimmed by 5 bases and the J gene end by 2 bases; junction bases not matched to a gene: 0. The CDR3 has 15 residues. Germline V gene data show CDR1 as MNHEY and CDR2 as SMNVEV (reference sequence). CDR3 sequence (DNA): TGTGCCAGCAGTGGGACTAGCGGGGGGCAAGAGACCCAGTACTTC. It yields the protein CASSGTSGGQETQYF.

CDR3 region: CASSSSAYRDINTGELFF. The DNA of the CDR3 is TGTGCCAGCAGTTCCTCAGCTTACCGGGACATCAACACCGGGGAGCTGTTTTTT. V is TRBV28 and J is TRBJ2-2; the D gene is possibly TRBD1 (6 bases). Germline V gene lookup returns CDR1 MDHEN and CDR2 SYDVKM. There are 18 residues in the CDR3. The V end lost 4 bases, the J end lost 2 bases, and 20 bases lay between the germline ends.

The chain recombines TRBV4-3 with TRBJ2-1; 8 positions agree with TRBD2. CDR3 length: 14 residues. Losses at the gene ends were 3 bases for V and 8 bases for J; bases not matched to a gene: 6. Germline V gives CDR1 LGHNA, CDR2 YSLEER. CDR3 loop: CASSHAGTRDEQFF. The CDR3, as DNA: TGCGCCAGCAGCCACGCCGGGACTAGAGATGAGCAGTTCTTC.

The chain combines TRBV4-3 with TRBJ1-5; D is uncertain. Trimming left V 1 base short and J 3 bases short, with 10 bases between. This CDR3 has 15 residues. Germline assignment: CDR1 LGHNA and CDR2 YSLEER. The CDR3 DNA is TGCGCCAGCAGCCAAGTGTACAAAGACAATCAGCCCCAGCATTTT. Translation gives CASSQVYKDNQPQHF.

The chain employs TRBV21-1 and TRBJ1-2; TRBD1 is taken as the D call from the table, unchecked against the DNA. TRBV21-1 is marked as a pseudogene. The length of the CDR3 is 17 residues. Here the CDR3 reads CASSKELDRDANYGYTF. In nucleotides, the CDR3 is TGTGCCAGCAGCAAAGAGCTGGACAGAGACGCTAACTATGGCTACACCTTC.

This chain joins TRBV19 and TRBJ1-5; D is possibly TRBD1 (6 bases). Trimming shortened V by 3 bases and J by 1 base, and 10 bases separated the two germline ends. The CDR3 covers 15 residues. The V gene's germline CDR1 is LNHDA and CDR2 SQIVND (reference sequence). The CDR3 coding sequence is TGTGCCAGTAGTATTGGCCAGGGGAGCAATCAGCCCCAGCATTTT. This codes for CASSIGQGSNQPQHF.

In its sample, this clonotype was seen a few times. This chain connects TRBV4-1 to TRBJ1-2; 7 nucleotides align to TRBD1. CDR3 size: 16 residues. Germline values: CDR1 MGHRA, CDR2 YSYEKL. V shed 0 bases, J shed 2 bases, and the junction held 6 bases outside the gene matches. The CDR3 protein is CASSQDGIQGNYGYTF. The CDR3 DNA reads as TGCGCCAGCAGCCAAGATGGGATACAGGGGAACTATGGCTACACCTTC.

The chain joins TRBV5-4 to TRBJ2-3; TRBD2 aligns across 11 bases. Germline lookup yields CDR1 SGHNT and CDR2 YYREEE (reference sequence). After removal of 0 bases from V and 3 bases from J, the junction contained 3 bases not matched to a gene. This CDR3 is built from 16 residues. CDR3 bases: TGTGCCAGCAGCTTGGCGCTAGCGGGAGGAACAGATACGCAGTATTTT. Translated, it gives CASSLALAGGTDTQYF.

The V call is TRBV7-9, the J call TRBJ2-7; the D gene could be TRBD1 or TRBD2 (5 bases each). The germline CDR1 and CDR2 sequences are SEHNR and FQNEAQ (reference sequence). This CDR3 has 17 amino acids. V was trimmed by 4 bases and J by 2 bases, leaving 21 bases between them. The CDR3 DNA follows: TGTGCCAGCAGCTCCGAAAGGGAGCAAGGGGCCCCCTACGAGCAGTACTTC. It yields the protein CASSSEREQGAPYEQYF.

This rearrangement joins TRBV28 to TRBJ2-1; 9 bases align to TRBD1. The CDR3 runs to 15 residues. Per germline, CDR1 MDHEN and CDR2 SYDVKM. V shed 3 bases, J shed 5 bases, and the junction held 5 bases outside the gene matches. This chain's CDR3 is CASSFEQGANNEQFF. In DNA, the CDR3 is TGTGCCAGCAGTTTTGAACAGGGGGCCAACAATGAGCAGTTCTTC.

The chain has TRBV29-1 and TRBJ1-1; no reliable D call. Germline V lookup: CDR1 SQVTM, CDR2 ANQGSEA. The CDR3 is made up of 11 amino acids. The V gene lost 3 bases and the J gene lost 2 bases, with 4 bases spanning the gap. The CDR3 DNA reads as TGCAGCGTTGAGGCTAACACTGAAGCTTTCTTT. Translated: CSVEANTEAFF.

The chain has TRBV12-5 and TRBJ2-1, with TRBD2 matching 14 bases. The trim removed 6 bases at V and 10 bases at J, leaving 5 bases unmatched. This CDR3 is 14 amino acids long. Per germline, CDR1 LGHNT and CDR2 FRNRAP. CDR3 sequence (DNA): TGTGCTAGTGGGCAGGGACTAGCGGGAGCCGAGCAGTTCTTC. This translates into CASGQGLAGAEQFF.

The CDR3 protein is CASSQDSGPGGMVKPQHF. DNA for the CDR3: TGCGCCAGCAGCCAAGATTCAGGGCCAGGGGGGATGGTAAAGCCCCAGCATTTT. The chain joins TRBV4-1 to TRBJ1-5; 7 positions agree with TRBD1. CDR3 length: 18 residues. The V gene's germline CDR1 is MGHRA and CDR2 YSYEKL. V shed 0 bases, J shed 8 bases, and the junction held 16 bases outside the gene matches.

The V call is TRBV12-3 or TRBV12-4, the J call TRBJ2-3; TRBD2 aligns across 7 bases. V shed 5 bases and J 4 bases; nucleotides not matched to a gene: 9. The length of the CDR3 is 15 residues. The CDR3 DNA reads TGTGCCAGCAGTCCTTCGGAGGGAGGGCCAGATACGCAGTATTTT. Translated: CASSPSEGGPDTQYF.

The chain's CDR3 is CASSLVGGLMETQYF. The CDR3 nucleotides read TGTGCCAGCAGCTTAGTGGGGGGCTTGATGGAGACCCAGTACTTC. The chain is built from TRBV7-9 and TRBJ2-5; either TRBD1 or TRBD2 may supply D (6 bases each). There are 15 residues in the CDR3. From germline, CDR1 is SEHNR and CDR2 FQNEAQ (reference sequence). Trimming took 1 base from V and 5 from J, leaving 14 bases between them.

This chain uses TRBV28 with TRBJ1-1; D is uncertain. Trimming removed 3 bases at V and 1 base at J, with 9 bases between. The germline V gene encodes CDR1 MDHEN and CDR2 SYDVKM. The CDR3 extends over 14 amino acids. The CDR3 nucleotides read TGTGCCAGCAGTTTTGGGTCAGAGAACACTGAAGCTTTCTTT. Amino acid sequence: CASSFGSENTEAFF.

The chain uses TRBV27 and TRBJ1-4, with D uncertain. Trimming took off 0 bases at V and 5 bases at J, with 13 bases between the two ends. Germline V gives CDR1 MNHEY, CDR2 SMNVEV (reference sequence). The CDR3 runs 16 residues. CDR3 in amino acids: CASSLSPATLNEKLFF. As DNA, the CDR3 is TGTGCCAGCAGTTTATCCCCCGCGACGCTAAATGAAAAACTGTTTTTT.

This sequence joins TRBV12-3 or TRBV12-4 and TRBJ1-1; D possibly corresponds to TRBD1 (6 bases). This CDR3 has 13 amino acids. Trimming took 2 bases from V and 7 from J, leaving 11 bases between them. CDR3 protein: CASSLMDRVEAFF. CDR3 DNA sequence: TGTGCCAGCAGTTTAATGGACAGAGTTGAAGCTTTCTTT.